The 18 T cell receptor beta chains listed next were all sequenced from one sample in a study of cytomegalovirus exposure and HLA in healthy donors. With 60 Vbeta and 13 Jbeta primers, the PCR was carried out. Produced via immunoSEQ multiplex PCR; TCRdb's table is partial and in-frame only. The table records approximately 160,000 clones, 77% of them present only once. Sequencing was done on a sample of PBMCs. The receptors were sampled from a male donor in good health and CMV-seropositive.

The CDR3 DNA follows: TGTGCCAGCAGTTACTCGTGGGGACAGCAAGAGACCCAGTACTTC. It encodes CASSYSWGQQETQYF. The chain links TRBV6-5 to TRBJ2-5, with 7 bases that match TRBD1. CDR3 size: 15 residues. Germline V gene sequence: CDR1 MNHEY, CDR2 SVGAGI. V shed 0 bases, J shed 2 bases, and the junction held 3 bases outside the gene matches.

The genes are TRBV30 and TRBJ2-5; 13 bases fit TRBD2. The CDR3 extends over 14 amino acids. Trimming removed 2 bases from V and 5 bases from J; junction bases left unmatched: 2. The germline V gene has CDR1 GTSNPN and CDR2 SVGIG (reference sequence). The chain's CDR3 is CAWSTSGGVETQYF. In nucleotides, the CDR3 is TGTGCCTGGAGTACTAGCGGGGGGGTCGAGACCCAGTACTTC.

The V gene is TRBV6-5, the J gene TRBJ1-2; D is possibly TRBD1 (6 bases). Germline V gene data show CDR1 as MNHEY and CDR2 as SVGAGI. The CDR3 is 14 residues long. Trimming took off 6 bases at V and 4 bases at J, with 15 bases between the two ends. DNA of the CDR3: TGTGCCAGCAGCCGGACAGAGTCAATCTATGGCTACACCTTC. It yields the protein CASSRTESIYGYTF.

This sequence joins TRBV9 and TRBJ2-3; TRBD2 matches at 7 bases. With V trimmed by 4 bases and J by 7 bases, 9 bases remained unmatched. The CDR3 covers 14 residues. Germline values: CDR1 SGDLS, CDR2 YYNGEE. The CDR3 spells CASSPRTRFHTQYF. DNA of the CDR3: TGTGCCAGCAGCCCCCGGACTAGGTTTCATACGCAGTATTTT.

The V call is TRBV7-3, the J call TRBJ1-6; no firm D call. Germline V gene data show CDR1 as SGHTA and CDR2 as FQGTGA. The ends were cut back, 0 bases at V and 10 bases at J, with 10 bases in the middle. CDR3 size: 14 residues. CDR3 amino acids: CASSLTAFYSPLHF. CDR3 nucleotides: TGTGCCAGCAGCTTAACGGCCTTTTACTCACCCCTCCACTTT.

The chain couples TRBV9 to TRBJ1-3; a weak D match, TRBD1 (5 bases). The CDR3 is 15 amino acids. Trimming cost V 2 bases and J 3 bases, with 12 bases left between them. Per germline, CDR1 SGDLS and CDR2 YYNGEE. CDR3 sequence (DNA): TGTGCCAGCAGCGTCGGGGGGTCCGGTGGAAACACCATATATTTT. This gives the protein CASSVGGSGGNTIYF.

This rearrangement joins TRBV7-9 to TRBJ2-3, with 7 bases matching TRBD2. Unmatched junction bases numbered 11, after V lost 3 bases and J lost 5 bases. The CDR3 has 16 amino acids. Germline CDR1 and CDR2: SEHNR and FQNEAQ (reference sequence). The CDR3 coding sequence is TGTGCCAGCAGCTTGTTGGGGCGGGGGTTATTAGATACGCAGTATTTT. Its protein product is CASSLLGRGLLDTQYF.

This clone showed up just once. The genes are TRBV4-3 and TRBJ1-3, with D hard to call. Deletions cut 0 bases from V and 0 bases from J, with 18 bases between. The CDR3 loop spans 19 amino acids. The germline V gene encodes CDR1 LGHNA and CDR2 YSLEER. Here the CDR3 DNA reads TGCGCCAGCAGCCAAGATCGTAGGCTGCAGGCGACCTCTGGAAACACCATATATTTT. This sequence encodes CASSQDRRLQATSGNTIYF.

The sample holds a few counts of this clone. The chain uses TRBV28 and TRBJ1-3, with D possibly being TRBD1 (6 bases). The germline V gene encodes CDR1 MDHEN and CDR2 SYDVKM. The CDR3 extends over 14 amino acids. V was clipped by 5 bases and J by 7 bases, with 15 bases between them. The CDR3 region is CASSLHTGRNTIYF. The CDR3 coding sequence is TGTGCCAGCAGTCTCCATACAGGGCGGAACACCATATATTTT.

The count of this clone is one. The genes are TRBV5-8 and TRBJ1-6; D is possibly TRBD1 (5 bases). CDR3 length equals 13 residues. Looked up from germline, CDR1 is SGHTS and CDR2 is YDEGEE. The ends were cut back, 4 bases at V and 7 bases at J, with 9 bases in the middle. Here the CDR3 DNA reads TGTGCCAGCAGCCAGCGGGGGAATTCACCCCTCCACTTT. This codes for CASSQRGNSPLHF.

J is TRBJ1-6 and V is TRBV9; D is uncertain. The ends were cut back, 1 base at V and 7 bases at J, with 3 bases in the middle. Germline CDR1 is SGDLS and CDR2 is YYNGEE. The CDR3 spans 12 residues. Here the CDR3 DNA reads TGTGCCAGCAGCGTACCGAATTCACCCCTCCACTTT. Its protein product is CASSVPNSPLHF.

The chain has TRBV7-6 and TRBJ1-2; 7 nucleotides line up with TRBD1. With V trimmed by 5 bases and J by 5 bases, 20 bases remained unmatched. The CDR3 runs to 18 residues. Germline V lookup: CDR1 SGHVS, CDR2 FNYEAQ. The CDR3 nucleotides are TGTGCCAGCAGCCCGTATCCCCCGGGACTCACAGGGGCTTATGGCTACACCTTC. Translated, it gives CASSPYPPGLTGAYGYTF.

CDR3 protein: CASSYLSGQDYNEQFF. CDR3 bases: TGTGCCAGCAGTTACCTCTCGGGACAGGACTACAATGAGCAGTTCTTC. The genes are TRBV6-5 and TRBJ2-1, with 8 bases matching TRBD1. The CDR3 runs to 16 residues. V was clipped by 2 bases and J by 3 bases; unmatched bases: 6. Germline-derived CDR1 and CDR2 are MNHEY and SVGAGI.

The chain couples TRBV11-2 to TRBJ1-1; tentatively, D is TRBD1 (6 bases). Germline V gene data show CDR1 as SGHAT and CDR2 as FQNNGV. The CDR3 has 13 amino acids. V was pared by 5 bases and J by 2 bases, with 9 bases between. The CDR3 DNA is TGTGCCAGCAGCCTGACAGGAAACACTGAAGCTTTCTTT. Translation gives CASSLTGNTEAFF.

The V and J genes are TRBV2 and TRBJ2-5; D is perhaps TRBD2 (6 bases). CDR1 is SNHLY, CDR2 FYNNEI, per germline. There are 15 residues in the CDR3. V shed 0 bases and J shed 2 bases, with 10 bases lying between them. CDR3 protein: CASSEARGGQETQYF. Written as DNA, the CDR3 is TGTGCCAGCAGTGAAGCGCGTGGGGGGCAAGAGACCCAGTACTTC.

The gene calls are TRBV19 and TRBJ2-2; 8 nucleotides line up with TRBD1. The germline V gene encodes CDR1 LNHDA and CDR2 SQIVND (reference sequence). J lost 1 base, V lost 5 bases, and 6 bases had no gene match. There are 16 residues in the CDR3. CDR3 amino acids: CASSFSGQGNTGELFF. Written as DNA, the CDR3 is TGTGCCAGTAGTTTCTCAGGACAGGGGAACACCGGGGAGCTGTTTTTT.

The V gene is TRBV4-2, the J gene TRBJ2-5; tentative D call: TRBD2 (7 bases). This CDR3 is 15 amino acids long. Germline V CDR1 and CDR2: LGHNA, YNFKEQ. Trimming took off 3 bases at V and 3 bases at J, with 14 bases between the two ends. This CDR3 is CASSQGGPGEETQYF. The CDR3 bases are TGTGCCAGCAGCCAGGGGGGGCCGGGGGAAGAGACCCAGTACTTC.

The table lists this clone with a count of one. This chain uses TRBV19 with TRBJ2-6; D unclear. In germline, CDR1 is LNHDA, CDR2 SQIVND (reference sequence). The CDR3 has 14 residues. The ends were cut back, 7 bases at V and 2 bases at J, with 9 bases in the middle. The CDR3 bases are TGTGCCAGTAATGGCGAGGCTGGGGCCAACGTCCTGACTTTC. It translates to CASNGEAGANVLTF.